Here is one TCR beta chain with its context. Alopecia areata patients provided lesional scalp punch biopsies and peripheral blood, both collected for the study. This CDR3 comprises 14 residues. V dropped 5 bases and J dropped 5; count of bases not matched to a gene: 5. Germline values: CDR1 SEHNR, CDR2 FQNEAQ (reference sequence). cDNA prepared by RNA extraction and subsequent reverse transcription served as the template for sequencing. Some clones are missing from TCRdb's copy, which holds only in-frame ones; the method was immunoSEQ multiplex PCR. The sample gives about 150,000 clones, 45% to 55% of which show up once; approximately 19% is in the top ten. This entry is derived from a study of CD8+ T cells in alopecia areata. Study-level information: Among treated patients, oral tofacitinib was administered at 5 to 10 mg twice daily.

J is TRBJ1-5 and V is TRBV7-9; 8 bases fit TRBD1. The material was CD8+ T cells sorted from blood, obtained at week 0. The receptor was isolated from a human donor with alopecia areata. CDR3 protein: CASSRTGPDQPQHF. CDR3 DNA: TGTGCCAGCAGCCGGACAGGGCCGGATCAGCCCCAGCATTTT.